A single sample gave rise to the 15 T cell receptor beta chains below, sequenced in a study of early T cells in non-severe SARS-CoV-2 infection. TCRdb processed the 5' RACE reads anew with MiXCR; each CDR3 protein has one entry. The data show tens of thousands of distinct CDR3 sequences, with 13% to 15% seen just once and about 6.7% held by the top ten. The specimen was whole blood. These receptors all stem from an adult who was a healthcare worker with PCR-confirmed SARS-CoV-2 infection or an uninfected control (not recorded which).

The rearrangement uses TRBV28 and TRBJ1-1; possible D gene TRBD1, 6 bases. CDR3 length: 17 amino acids. The germline V gene encodes CDR1 MDHEN and CDR2 SYDVKM. Trimming took off 7 bases at V and 4 bases at J, with 25 bases between the two ends. The CDR3 region has the DNA TGTGCCAGCACATCCGCGCGAGCGACAGGTGTAAGCACTGAAGCTTTCTTT. This translates into CASTSARATGVSTEAFF.

The J gene is TRBJ1-1, the V gene TRBV28; D remains ambiguous. The V end was cut by 5 bases, the J end by 1 base, with 11 bases between. Germline lookup yields CDR1 MDHEN and CDR2 SYDVKM. CDR3 length equals 14 residues. The DNA of the CDR3 is TGTGCCAGCAGTCTCCAGAGAAAGAACACTGAAGCTTTCTTT. Encoded protein: CASSLQRKNTEAFF.

This clonotype appeared a few times. The V gene is TRBV29-1, the J gene TRBJ2-7; D call uncertain. Germline CDR1 and CDR2: SQVTM and ANQGSEA. V was trimmed by 5 bases and J by 2 bases, leaving 10 bases between them. The CDR3 loop spans 12 amino acids. The DNA of the CDR3 is TGCAGCGTTAAAACAGAGACCTACGAGCAGTACTTC. Amino acid sequence: CSVKTETYEQYF.

This clonotype was recorded many times. The chain recombines TRBV27 with TRBJ1-2, with D uncertain. This CDR3 spans 15 amino acids. Trimming stripped 2 bases from V and 8 bases from J, with 18 bases between. Germline lookup yields CDR1 MNHEY and CDR2 SMNVEV (reference sequence). The CDR3 here is CASSLRRGPAGGYTF. For the CDR3, the DNA is TGTGCCAGCAGTTTAAGGAGAGGGCCAGCTGGAGGCTACACCTTC.

This clonotype has a count of ten or more. The J gene is TRBJ1-1, the V gene TRBV12-3 or TRBV12-4; D perhaps matches TRBD1 (5 bases). V was shortened by 3 bases and J by 4 bases, with 12 bases between the two germline ends. The length of the CDR3 is 14 residues. This chain's CDR3 is CASSLAGTRTEAFF. The CDR3 DNA is TGTGCCAGCAGTTTGGCCGGGACTCGCACTGAAGCTTTCTTT.

The rearrangement links TRBV3-1 to TRBJ1-2; tentatively, D is TRBD1 (5 bases). The ends were cut back, 6 bases at V and 2 bases at J, with 16 bases in the middle. The V gene's germline CDR1 is LGHDT and CDR2 YNNKEL (reference sequence). This CDR3 contains 15 residues. The CDR3 nucleotides read TGTGCCAGCAGTCACAGACAGACCCCCAACTATGGCTACACCTTC. Protein product: CASSHRQTPNYGYTF.

This clonotype was seen more than once but under ten times. The rearrangement joins TRBV7-6 to TRBJ1-1; D call uncertain. The CDR3 has 15 residues. V was clipped by 4 bases and J by 4 bases, with 16 bases between them. Germline V gene data show CDR1 as SGHVS and CDR2 as FNYEAQ. CDR3 loop: CASSSSRTVSTEAFF. The CDR3 coding sequence is TGTGCCAGCAGCTCCTCTAGGACGGTGTCCACTGAAGCTTTCTTT.

This clonotype was observed a few times. The chain's CDR3 is CASSRDRRQETQYF. Written as DNA, the CDR3 is TGTGCCAGCAGTCGGGACAGGCGCCAAGAGACCCAGTACTTC. The rearrangement uses TRBV6-6 and TRBJ2-5; TRBD1 agrees at 8 bases. The germline CDR1 and CDR2 sequences are MNHNY and SVGAGI (reference sequence). The CDR3 length is 14 residues. Trimming removed 5 bases from V and 1 base from J; junction bases left unmatched: 3.

This clonotype was seen only a few times. The J gene is TRBJ1-2, the V gene TRBV29-1, with 9 bases lining up with TRBD1. The J segment lost 14 bases and the V segment lost 6 bases, leaving 13 bases of the junction unmatched. The length of the CDR3 is 12 residues. Germline lookup yields CDR1 SQVTM and CDR2 ANQGSEA. CDR3 residues: CSVALGQGVYTF. DNA for the CDR3: TGCAGCGTGGCCCTGGGACAGGGCGTATATACCTTC.

The chain carries TRBV9 and TRBJ2-1, with D perhaps matching TRBD2 (6 bases). Trimming left V 4 bases short and J 0 bases short, with 11 bases between. Germline V lookup: CDR1 SGDLS, CDR2 YYNGEE. This CDR3 contains 15 residues. CDR3 loop: CASSPGVGSYNEQFF. The CDR3 DNA sequence: TGTGCCAGCAGCCCGGGGGTGGGCTCCTACAATGAGCAGTTCTTC.

V and J are TRBV29-1 and TRBJ1-1; D unclear. CDR3 length equals 13 residues. V shed 7 bases and J shed 0 bases, with 12 bases lying between them. Germline values: CDR1 SQVTM, CDR2 ANQGSEA. CDR3 nucleotides: TGCAGCGGGGAGAGGACTGTGAACACTGAAGCTTTCTTT. The encoded protein is CSGERTVNTEAFF.

This clonotype has more than one count but fewer than ten. The chain carries TRBV6-9 and TRBJ1-1; weak D call: TRBD1 (5 bases). Germline values: CDR1 MNHGY, CDR2 SVAAGI. The CDR3 is 11 residues long. The germline V and J ends were trimmed by 8 bases and 4 bases, with 8 bases remaining between them. This chain's CDR3 is CASCGGTEAFF. The CDR3 coding sequence is TGTGCCAGCTGTGGGGGCACTGAAGCTTTCTTT.

The chain employs TRBV29-1 and TRBJ2-2, with no clear D. Germline lookup yields CDR1 SQVTM and CDR2 ANQGSEA. The CDR3 is 14 residues long. The germline V and J ends were trimmed by 1 base and 2 bases, with 8 bases remaining between them. The CDR3 DNA is TGCAGCGTTGAAGGACACAGAAACACCGGGGAGCTGTTTTTT. Translated: CSVEGHRNTGELFF.

The rearrangement uses TRBV4-2 and TRBJ2-1; 10 bases fit TRBD2. The V and J ends lost 1 base and 4 bases, in that order; junction bases with no gene match: 1. The germline CDR1 and CDR2 sequences are LGHNA and YNFKEQ. There are 15 residues in the CDR3. CDR3 in amino acids: CASSQGSGGYNEQFF. In nucleotides, the CDR3 is TGTGCCAGCAGCCAAGGTAGCGGGGGGTACAATGAGCAGTTCTTC.

The chain joins TRBV20-1 to TRBJ2-3; D gene unclear. The length of the CDR3 is 12 residues. Per germline, CDR1 DFQATT and CDR2 SNEGSKA (reference sequence). The ends were cut back, 3 bases at V and 6 bases at J, with 10 bases in the middle. The DNA for the CDR3 is TGCAGTGCTAGCGGACCTGGTGATACGCAGTATTTT. Protein product: CSASGPGDTQYF.